This is a list of T cell receptor beta chains from one sample in a study of cytomegalovirus exposure and HLA in healthy donors. Libraries were prepared by immunoSEQ multiplex PCR; TCRdb keeps only in-frame clonotypes and omits some of them. The table has 150,000 to 200,000 clones, roughly 70% seen once. Material: PBMCs. The receptors derive from a man aged 35 to 55 in good health and CMV-seropositive. Each CDR3 is given with its conserved first and last residue. The D gene is left open where the match is weak. Clone size is given for some rows only: seen once, a few or many times, or a class if the clone is expanded.

cdr3_aa cdr3_nt j_call v_call d_call clone_size
CASSAGGETDTQYF TGTGCCAGCAGTGCAGGGGGCGAGACAGATACGCAGTATTTT TRBJ2-3 TRBV6-1 TRBD1 few
CASSQIRTGGNQPQHF TGTGCCAGCAGCCAGATACGGACAGGGGGCAATCAGCCCCAGCATTTT TRBJ1-5 TRBV5-8 TRBD1 -
CASSLGVTEQYF TGCGCCAGCAGCTTGGGCGTCACCGAGCAGTACTTC TRBJ2-7 TRBV5-1 - -
CASSTGPKNIQYF TGTGCCAGCAGCACAGGCCCCAAAAACATTCAGTACTTC TRBJ2-4 TRBV7-3 - once
CASSKAAAGLFNQPQHF TGTGCCAGCAGCAAAGCCGCTGCGGGGCTATTCAATCAGCCCCAGCATTTT TRBJ1-5 TRBV21-1 - -
CASSLRQGAMNTEAFF TGTGCCAGCAGCTTAAGACAGGGGGCAATGAACACTGAAGCTTTCTTT TRBJ1-1 TRBV7-8 TRBD1 -
CASSPTTGTYEQYF TGTGCCAGCAGTCCGACGACAGGGACCTACGAGCAGTACTTC TRBJ2-7 TRBV27 TRBD1 -
CASSEGVGRNEQYF TGTGCCAGCAGTGAAGGGGTGGGCCGAAACGAGCAGTACTTC TRBJ2-7 TRBV2 - -
CASTLGGTGAGDTQYF TGTGCCAGCACCTTAGGTGGGACAGGGGCTGGAGATACGCAGTATTTT TRBJ2-3 TRBV6-6 TRBD1 -
CASSQAGTGHSPLHF TGCGCCAGCAGCCAAGCCGGGACAGGGCACTCACCCCTCCACTTT TRBJ1-6 TRBV4-3 TRBD1 -
CASSSNEKLFF TGCGCCAGCTCTTCTAATGAAAAACTGTTTTTT TRBJ1-4 TRBV10-2 - -
CASSPRTDSLSAFF TGTGCCAGCTCACCCAGGACCGACAGCTTAAGCGCTTTCTTT TRBJ1-1 TRBV18 - -
CASSPVDRVTLGQPQHF TGTGCCAGCTCACCAGTAGACAGGGTAACCTTGGGGCAGCCCCAGCATTTT TRBJ1-5 TRBV18 TRBD1 -
CASSDGLSGELFF TGTGCCAGCAGCGATGGACTTTCCGGGGAGCTGTTTTTT TRBJ2-2 TRBV11-2 - once
CAIRDTRNTEAFF TGTGCCATCAGGGACACCAGGAACACTGAAGCTTTCTTT TRBJ1-1 TRBV10-3 - -
CASRPGTGFYEQYF TGTGCCAGCAGACCCGGGACAGGGTTTTACGAGCAGTACTTC TRBJ2-7 TRBV7-9 TRBD1 -
CASSESPGTDTQYF TGTGCCAGCAGTGAATCCCCTGGCACAGATACGCAGTATTTT TRBJ2-3 TRBV6-1 - -
CASSRSPGDEQYF TGTGCCAGCAGTCGCTCTCCAGGGGACGAGCAGTACTTC TRBJ2-7 TRBV2 - -
CASSPSGWAPSSYEQYF TGTGCCAGCAGCCCCTCGGGATGGGCCCCGAGCTCCTACGAGCAGTACTTC TRBJ2-7 TRBV5-6 - -
CASSEGSGLNYGYTF TGTGCCAGCAGTGAGGGTAGCGGGCTTAACTATGGCTACACCTTC TRBJ1-2 TRBV6-1 - once
CASTAPRDRIAYEQYF TGTGCCAGCACCGCGCCCCGGGACAGGATTGCCTACGAGCAGTACTTC TRBJ2-7 TRBV11-2 TRBD1 -
CASSLVSGGWETQYF TGTGCCAGCAGCTTAGTTTCCGGGGGATGGGAGACCCAGTACTTC TRBJ2-5 TRBV7-3 - -
CASTVGGEGYEQYF TGTGCCAGCACCGTCGGGGGAGAGGGCTACGAGCAGTACTTC TRBJ2-7 TRBV6-6 - few
CAISVMQGEKLFF TGTGCCATCAGTGTTATGCAGGGTGAAAAACTGTTTTTT TRBJ1-4 TRBV10-3 - -
CASSQVSPQLLAGRPSSYEQYF TGCGCCAGCAGCCAAGTTTCGCCGCAATTACTAGCGGGACGACCGAGCTCCTACGAGCAGTACTTC TRBJ2-7 TRBV4-1 TRBD2 -
CASSVVQGGSEAFF TGTGCCAGCAGCGTAGTGCAGGGGGGATCTGAAGCTTTCTTT TRBJ1-1 TRBV9 TRBD1 -
CASRLGSQGAGEQYF TGTGCCAGCAGGCTTGGCTCACAGGGGGCGGGCGAGCAGTACTTC TRBJ2-7 TRBV27 TRBD1 -
CASTPGHMNTEAFF TGTGCCAGTACTCCAGGGCACATGAACACTGAAGCTTTCTTT TRBJ1-1 TRBV19 - few
CASSFLGQVNTGELFF TGTGCCAGCAGTTTTTTGGGACAGGTCAACACCGGGGAGCTGTTTTTT TRBJ2-2 TRBV27 TRBD1 -
CASSAWTGRQETQYF TGTGCCAGCAGCGCCTGGACAGGAAGACAAGAGACCCAGTACTTC TRBJ2-5 TRBV5-6 TRBD1 -
CASSARLAGGYNEQFF TGTGCCAGCAGCGCACGACTAGCGGGGGGATACAATGAGCAGTTCTTC TRBJ2-1 TRBV11-1 TRBD2 -
CASGIDNQPQHF TGTGCCTCGGGGATAGACAATCAGCCCCAGCATTTT TRBJ1-5 TRBV7-9 - few
CASSIIPPGGYTEAFF TGTGCCAGTAGTATAATCCCTCCCGGCGGATACACTGAAGCTTTCTTT TRBJ1-1 TRBV19 - -
CAISESGTAYGYTF TGTGCCATCAGTGAGTCTGGGACAGCTTATGGCTACACCTTC TRBJ1-2 TRBV10-3 TRBD1 -
CASSPRASLPGELFF TGTGCCAGCAGTCCGAGGGCCAGTTTGCCCGGGGAGCTGTTTTTT TRBJ2-2 TRBV27 - -
CASSATDADQPQHF TGTGCCAGCAGCGCGACAGACGCCGATCAGCCCCAGCATTTT TRBJ1-5 TRBV9 - -
CASGGAGTGELFF TGCGCCAGCGGGGGGGCAGGCACCGGGGAGCTGTTTTTT TRBJ2-2 TRBV5-1 - few
CASSPRGMSNYGYTF TGTGCCAGCAGCCCCAGAGGTATGAGCAACTATGGCTACACCTTC TRBJ1-2 TRBV5-4 - -
CASSFRTGGVQETQYF TGTGCCAGCAGCTTTCGGACAGGGGGAGTTCAAGAGACCCAGTACTTC TRBJ2-5 TRBV7-6 TRBD1 -
CASSPPGQPGDYGYTF TGTGCCAGCAGTCCCCCCGGACAGCCTGGGGACTATGGCTACACCTTC TRBJ1-2 TRBV28 - few
CASSQDTREQFF TGTGCCAGCAGCCAAGATACGAGAGAGCAGTTCTTC TRBJ2-1 TRBV4-2 - few